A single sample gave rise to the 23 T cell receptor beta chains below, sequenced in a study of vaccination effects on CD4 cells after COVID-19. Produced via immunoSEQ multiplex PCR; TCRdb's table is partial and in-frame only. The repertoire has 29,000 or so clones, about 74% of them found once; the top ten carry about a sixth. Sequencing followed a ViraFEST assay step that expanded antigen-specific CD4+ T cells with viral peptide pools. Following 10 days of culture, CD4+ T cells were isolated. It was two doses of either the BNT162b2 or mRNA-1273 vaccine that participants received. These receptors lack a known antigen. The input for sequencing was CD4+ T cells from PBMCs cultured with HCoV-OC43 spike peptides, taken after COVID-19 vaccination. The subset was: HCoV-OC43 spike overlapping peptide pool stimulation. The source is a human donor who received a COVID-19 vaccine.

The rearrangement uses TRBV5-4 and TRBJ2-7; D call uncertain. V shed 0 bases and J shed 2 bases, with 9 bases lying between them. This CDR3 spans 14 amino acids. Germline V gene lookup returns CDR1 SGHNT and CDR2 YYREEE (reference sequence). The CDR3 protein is CASSLDGSPYEQYF. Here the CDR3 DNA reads TGTGCCAGCAGCTTGGACGGGTCGCCCTACGAGCAGTACTTC.

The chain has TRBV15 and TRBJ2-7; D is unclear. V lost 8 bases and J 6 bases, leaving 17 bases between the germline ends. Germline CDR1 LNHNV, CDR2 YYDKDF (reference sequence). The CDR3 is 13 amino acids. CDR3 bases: TGTGCCACCCCTTCCCCGGGCCCCTCCGAGCAGTACTTC. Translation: CATPSPGPSEQYF.

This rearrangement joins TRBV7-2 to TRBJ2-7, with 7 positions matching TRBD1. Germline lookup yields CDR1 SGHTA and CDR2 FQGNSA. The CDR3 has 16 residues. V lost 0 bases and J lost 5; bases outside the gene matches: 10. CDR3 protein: CASSLAPLQGINEQYF. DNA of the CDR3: TGTGCCAGCAGCTTAGCGCCATTACAGGGGATCAACGAGCAGTACTTC.

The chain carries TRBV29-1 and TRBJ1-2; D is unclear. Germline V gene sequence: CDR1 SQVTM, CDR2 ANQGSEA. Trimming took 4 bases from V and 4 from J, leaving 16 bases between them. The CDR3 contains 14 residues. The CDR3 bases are TGCAGCGTTGGGGCCGCCGCAGATTTCTATGGCTACACCTTC. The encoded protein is CSVGAAADFYGYTF.

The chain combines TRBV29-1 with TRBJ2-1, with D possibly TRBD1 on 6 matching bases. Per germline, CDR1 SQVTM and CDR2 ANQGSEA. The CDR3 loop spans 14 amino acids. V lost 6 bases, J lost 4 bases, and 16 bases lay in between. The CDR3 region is CSVPADGQYNEQFF. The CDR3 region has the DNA TGCAGCGTCCCTGCCGATGGACAGTACAATGAGCAGTTCTTC.

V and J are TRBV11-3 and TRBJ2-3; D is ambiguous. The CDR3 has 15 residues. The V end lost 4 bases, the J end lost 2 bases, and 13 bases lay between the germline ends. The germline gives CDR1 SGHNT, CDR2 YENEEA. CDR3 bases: TGTGCCAGCAGCTCGCGGACGGATTCCACAGATACGCAGTATTTT. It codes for CASSSRTDSTDTQYF.

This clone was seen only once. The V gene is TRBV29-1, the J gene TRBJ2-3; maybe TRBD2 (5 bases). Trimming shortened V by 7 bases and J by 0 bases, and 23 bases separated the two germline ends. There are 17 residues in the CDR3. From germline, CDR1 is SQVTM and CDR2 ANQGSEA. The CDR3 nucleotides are TGCAGCGCCAGGCGGGCTAATTTAAAGGCAAGCACAGATACGCAGTATTTT. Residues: CSARRANLKASTDTQYF.

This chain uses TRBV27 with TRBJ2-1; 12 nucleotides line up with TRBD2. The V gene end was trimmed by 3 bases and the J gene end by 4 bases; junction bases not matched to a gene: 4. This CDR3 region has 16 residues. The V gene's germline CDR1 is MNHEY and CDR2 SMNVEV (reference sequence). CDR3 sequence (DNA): TGTGCCAGCAGTTTGTCGGGACTAGCGGGTTACAATGAGCAGTTCTTC. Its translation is CASSLSGLAGYNEQFF.

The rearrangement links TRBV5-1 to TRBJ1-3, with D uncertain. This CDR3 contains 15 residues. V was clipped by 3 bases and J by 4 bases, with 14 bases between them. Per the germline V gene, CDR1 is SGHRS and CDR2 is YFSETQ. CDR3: CASSYSGFSGNTIYF. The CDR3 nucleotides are TGCGCCAGCAGCTATTCTGGTTTTTCAGGAAACACCATATATTTT.

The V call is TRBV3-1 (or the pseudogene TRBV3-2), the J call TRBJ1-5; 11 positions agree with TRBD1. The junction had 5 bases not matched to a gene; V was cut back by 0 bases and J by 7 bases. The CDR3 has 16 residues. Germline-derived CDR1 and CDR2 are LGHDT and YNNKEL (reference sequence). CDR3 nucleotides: TGTGCCAGCAGCCAAGATGGGACAGGGGGAGGACAGCCCCAGCATTTT. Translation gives CASSQDGTGGGQPQHF.

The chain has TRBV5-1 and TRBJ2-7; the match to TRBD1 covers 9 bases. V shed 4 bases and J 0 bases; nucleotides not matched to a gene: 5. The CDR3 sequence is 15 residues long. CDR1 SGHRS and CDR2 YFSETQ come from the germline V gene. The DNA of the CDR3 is TGCGCCAGCAGCCGGACAGGGGCCATCTCCTACGAGCAGTACTTC. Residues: CASSRTGAISYEQYF.

CDR3 sequence: CASSQDEVGNYEQYF. The CDR3 nucleotides read TGCGCCAGCAGCCAAGATGAGGTCGGAAACTACGAGCAGTACTTC. V usage is TRBV4-1 and J usage is TRBJ2-7; no firm D call. CDR3 length equals 15 residues. Germline lookup yields CDR1 MGHRA and CDR2 YSYEKL. V lost 0 bases and J 3 bases, leaving 12 bases between the germline ends.

DNA for the CDR3: TGTGCCAGCAGCTTGGGTATACAGGGTAGTGAGCAGTTCTTC. It specifies CASSLGIQGSEQFF. V and J are TRBV5-5 and TRBJ2-1; D perhaps matches TRBD1 (6 bases). V lost 0 bases and J 9 bases, leaving 13 bases between the germline ends. CDR3 length equals 14 residues. The germline CDR1 and CDR2 sequences are SGHKS and YYEKEE (reference sequence).

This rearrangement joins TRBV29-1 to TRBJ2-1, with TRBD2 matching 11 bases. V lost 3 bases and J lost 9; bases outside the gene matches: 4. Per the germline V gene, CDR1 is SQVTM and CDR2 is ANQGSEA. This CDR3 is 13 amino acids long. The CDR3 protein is CSVDPGTSGEQFF. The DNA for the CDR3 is TGCAGCGTTGATCCCGGGACTAGCGGTGAGCAGTTCTTC.

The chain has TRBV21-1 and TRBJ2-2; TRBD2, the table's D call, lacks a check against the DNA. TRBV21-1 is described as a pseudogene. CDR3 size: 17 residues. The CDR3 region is CASSKNGEVTNTGELFF. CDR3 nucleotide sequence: TGTGCCAGCAGCAAAAACGGAGAGGTAACGAACACCGGGGAGCTGTTTTTT.

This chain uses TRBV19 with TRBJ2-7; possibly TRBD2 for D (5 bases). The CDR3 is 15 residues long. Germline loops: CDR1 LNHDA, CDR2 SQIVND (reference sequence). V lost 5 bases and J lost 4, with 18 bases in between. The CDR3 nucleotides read TGTGCCAGTAGTCCGCATCGGACTGGGAGATACGAGCAGTACTTC. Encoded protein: CASSPHRTGRYEQYF.

The CDR3 nucleotides are TGTGCCAGCAGCCGAGGTTTAGGGAATTCCTACGAGCAGTACTTC. It codes for CASSRGLGNSYEQYF. The chain carries TRBV3-1 (or the pseudogene TRBV3-2) and TRBJ2-7; unclear D gene. Per germline, CDR1 LGHDT and CDR2 YNNKEL (reference sequence). Trimming shortened V by 4 bases and J by 1 base, and 14 bases separated the two germline ends. This CDR3 has 15 amino acids.

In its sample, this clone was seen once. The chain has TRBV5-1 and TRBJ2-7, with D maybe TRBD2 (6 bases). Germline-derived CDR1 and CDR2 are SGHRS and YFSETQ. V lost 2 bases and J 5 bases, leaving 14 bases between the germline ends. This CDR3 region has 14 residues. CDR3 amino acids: CASSFGGRTNEQYF. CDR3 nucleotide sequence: TGCGCCAGCAGCTTCGGGGGTAGGACGAACGAGCAGTACTTC.

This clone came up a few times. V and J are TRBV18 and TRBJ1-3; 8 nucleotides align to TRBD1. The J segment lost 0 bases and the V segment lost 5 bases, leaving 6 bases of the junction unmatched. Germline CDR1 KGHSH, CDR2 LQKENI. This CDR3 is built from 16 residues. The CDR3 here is CASSNGQGSSGNTIYF. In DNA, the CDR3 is TGTGCCAGCTCAAACGGACAGGGCTCCTCTGGAAACACCATATATTTT.

The CDR3 loop reads CASSVGVLSYEQYF. The CDR3 bases are TGTGCCAGCAGCGTGGGGGTTCTTTCCTACGAGCAGTACTTC. The chain is built from TRBV9 and TRBJ2-7, with D perhaps given as TRBD1 or TRBD2 (5 bases each). Looked up from germline, CDR1 is SGDLS and CDR2 is YYNGEE. V dropped 2 bases and J dropped 1 base, with 10 bases sitting between them. The CDR3 consists of 14 residues.

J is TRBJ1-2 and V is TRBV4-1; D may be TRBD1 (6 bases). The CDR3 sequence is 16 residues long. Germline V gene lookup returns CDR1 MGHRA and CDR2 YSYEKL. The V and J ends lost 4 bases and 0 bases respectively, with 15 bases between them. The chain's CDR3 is CASSLGGGQANYGYTF. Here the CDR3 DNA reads TGCGCCAGCAGCCTGGGTGGGGGACAAGCTAACTATGGCTACACCTTC.

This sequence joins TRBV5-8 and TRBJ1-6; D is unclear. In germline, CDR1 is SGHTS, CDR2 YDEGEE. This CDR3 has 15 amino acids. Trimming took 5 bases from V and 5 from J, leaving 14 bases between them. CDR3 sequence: CASSRTGEDNSPLHF. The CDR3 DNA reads TGTGCCAGCAGTCGCACGGGAGAGGATAATTCACCCCTCCACTTT.

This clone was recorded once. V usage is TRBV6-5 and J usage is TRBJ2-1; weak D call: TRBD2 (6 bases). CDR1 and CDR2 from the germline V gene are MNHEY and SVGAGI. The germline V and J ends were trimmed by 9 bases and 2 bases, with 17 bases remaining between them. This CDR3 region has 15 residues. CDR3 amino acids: CASINGRRTYNEQFF. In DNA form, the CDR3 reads TGTGCCAGTATTAACGGGAGACGCACCTACAATGAGCAGTTCTTC.